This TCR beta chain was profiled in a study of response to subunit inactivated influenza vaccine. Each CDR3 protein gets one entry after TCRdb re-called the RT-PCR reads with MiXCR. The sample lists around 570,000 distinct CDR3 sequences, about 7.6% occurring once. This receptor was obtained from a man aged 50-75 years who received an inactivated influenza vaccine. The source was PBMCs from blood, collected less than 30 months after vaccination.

CDR3 in amino acids: CASSKGEGLGMNTEAFF. CDR3 bases: TGTGCCAGCAGCAAAGGGGAGGGCCTGGGGATGAACACTGAAGCTTTCTTT. This chain uses TRBV21-1 with TRBJ1-1. TRBV21-1 is flagged as a pseudogene. This CDR3 has 17 residues.